The 24 T cell receptor beta chains below all came from one sample that was sequenced in a study of chemoradiotherapy in HPV16-positive cancers. TCRdb's table, derived via immunoSEQ multiplex PCR, lists solely in-frame clones and lacks some. Among some 19,000 clones listed, approximately 86% were seen once. Source: blood, taken from a patient who underwent chemoradiotherapy. The receptors derive from a human donor with HPV-associated anogenital cancer.

The chain combines TRBV18 with TRBJ1-6, with D unclear. This CDR3 is built from 12 residues. In germline, CDR1 is KGHSH, CDR2 LQKENI. Deletions cut 6 bases from V and 5 bases from J, with 5 bases between. DNA of the CDR3: TGTGCCAGCTCCCCGGATAATTCACCCCTCCACTTT. Translation gives CASSPDNSPLHF.

The rearrangement joins TRBV19 to TRBJ1-5; perhaps TRBD1 as D (6 bases). This CDR3 has 14 residues. Trimming pared 9 bases from V and 3 bases from J, leaving 15 bases between. Per the germline V gene, CDR1 is LNHDA and CDR2 is SQIVND (reference sequence). CDR3 in amino acids: CASGGQGHNQPQHF. The CDR3 DNA sequence: TGTGCCAGCGGGGGGCAGGGGCACAATCAGCCCCAGCATTTT.

V is TRBV18 and J is TRBJ2-1; 7 bases agree with TRBD2. CDR3 length: 17 amino acids. J was trimmed by 5 bases and V by 2 bases; bases with no gene match: 12. Germline V gene lookup returns CDR1 KGHSH and CDR2 LQKENI. This CDR3 is CASSPDGLAEEDNEQFF. CDR3 coding DNA: TGTGCCAGCTCACCAGACGGTCTAGCGGAAGAGGACAATGAGCAGTTCTTC.

The CDR3 spells CASSPTSGGEYNEQFF. CDR3 DNA: TGTGCCAGTAGCCCTACTAGCGGGGGGGAATACAATGAGCAGTTCTTC. The V gene is TRBV19, the J gene TRBJ2-1, with 13 nucleotides matching TRBD2. The CDR3 is 16 amino acids. Losses at the gene ends were 6 bases for V and 4 bases for J; bases not matched to a gene: 6. Per germline, CDR1 LNHDA and CDR2 SQIVND (reference sequence).

V usage is TRBV6-1 and J usage is TRBJ2-3; 14 bases agree with TRBD2. With V trimmed by 2 bases and J by 2 bases, 6 bases remained unmatched. The CDR3 runs 18 residues. Germline V gene lookup returns CDR1 MNHNS and CDR2 SASEGT. CDR3 region: CASSELRTSGGPTDTQYF. The DNA for the CDR3 is TGTGCCAGCAGTGAATTAAGGACTAGCGGGGGGCCCACAGATACGCAGTATTTT.

The chain recombines TRBV6-1 with TRBJ2-1; 10 bases align to TRBD2. The trim removed 0 bases at V and 2 bases at J, leaving 4 bases unmatched. The CDR3 extends over 17 amino acids. Per the germline V gene, CDR1 is MNHNS and CDR2 is SASEGT. CDR3 bases: TGTGCCAGCAGTGAAGCAACCGGGACTAGCGCCTACAATGAGCAGTTCTTC. Translated: CASSEATGTSAYNEQFF.

The chain couples TRBV5-1 to TRBJ2-2; TRBD1 aligns across 7 bases. The junction had 7 bases not matched to a gene; V was cut back by 3 bases and J by 2 bases. The CDR3 runs to 16 residues. Germline-derived CDR1 and CDR2 are SGHRS and YFSETQ. CDR3 sequence reads: CASSSPTGENTGELFF. The CDR3 DNA is TGCGCCAGCAGCTCGCCAACAGGGGAAAACACCGGGGAGCTGTTTTTT.

Worth noting for this clone: The junction differs from germline at one of its ends, possibly a read error. This rearrangement joins TRBV7-7 to TRBJ2-7, with TRBD2 identical over 9 bases. The CDR3 consists of 14 residues. CDR1 is SSHAT and CDR2 is FNYEAQ in the germline V gene (reference sequence). CDR3 sequence (DNA): TGTGCTAGCAGCTTGGCTAGCGGGACTTACGAGCAGTACTTC. Translating gives CASSLASGTYEQYF. The variable domain in full, with the rest retrieved from reference TRBV7-7 and TRBJ2-7, is GAGVSQSPRYKVTKRGQDVTLRCDPISSHATLYWYQQALGQGPEFLTYFNYEAQPDKSGLPSDRFSAERPEGSISTLTIQRTEQRDSAMYRCASSLASGTYEQYFGPGTRLTVT.

The chain links TRBV9 to TRBJ2-1; 7 nucleotides match TRBD2. Germline loops: CDR1 SGDLS, CDR2 YYNGEE. V trimming: 0 bases; J trimming: 7 bases; junction bases outside the gene matches: 10. The CDR3 covers 16 residues. The CDR3 coding sequence is TGTGCCAGCAGCGTAGCAATCGGGAGGTCGGGGAATGAGCAGTTCTTC. Residues: CASSVAIGRSGNEQFF.

This clone came up once. J is TRBJ2-7 and V is TRBV18; D unresolved. Per germline, CDR1 KGHSH and CDR2 LQKENI. This CDR3 region has 13 residues. V was pared by 1 base and J by 4 bases, with 8 bases between. CDR3 sequence (DNA): TGTGCCAGCTCACCACAAACCCAATACGAGCAGTACTTC. It encodes CASSPQTQYEQYF.

The V gene is TRBV9, the J gene TRBJ2-1; D ambiguous. This CDR3 region has 12 residues. The ends were cut back, 3 bases at V and 10 bases at J, with 11 bases in the middle. Germline lookup yields CDR1 SGDLS and CDR2 YYNGEE. CDR3 residues: CASSASRKEQFF. Here the CDR3 DNA reads TGTGCCAGCAGCGCCTCGAGAAAGGAGCAGTTCTTC.

This chain joins TRBV20-1 and TRBJ2-1, with D perhaps given as TRBD1 or TRBD2 (5 bases each). V was shortened by 5 bases and J by 10 bases, with 9 bases between the two germline ends. Germline loops: CDR1 DFQATT, CDR2 SNEGSKA (reference sequence). The CDR3 totals 10 residues. The CDR3 sequence: CSAGEGEQFF. The CDR3 coding sequence is TGCAGTGCTGGCGAGGGGGAGCAGTTCTTC.

This sequence joins TRBV9 and TRBJ1-1; possible D gene TRBD1, 5 bases. Germline lookup yields CDR1 SGDLS and CDR2 YYNGEE. Trimming removed 0 bases from V and 1 base from J, with 13 bases in between. The CDR3 has 16 amino acids. Here the CDR3 DNA reads TGTGCCAGCAGCGTAGAGTCGGGGACCGCGAACACTGAAGCTTTCTTT. It specifies CASSVESGTANTEAFF. The full variable domain, in which reference TRBV9 and TRBJ1-1 provide the parts outside the CDR3, is DSGVTQTPKHLITATGQRVTLRCSPRSGDLSVYWYQQSLDQGLQFLIQYYNGEERAKGNILERFSAQQFPDLHSELNLSSLELGDSALYFCASSVESGTANTEAFFGQGTRLTVV.

The gene calls are TRBV6-1 and TRBJ1-2; a possible D gene is TRBD1 (6 bases). This CDR3 spans 17 amino acids. CDR1 and CDR2 from the germline V gene are MNHNS and SASEGT. V lost 3 bases to trimming and J lost 4 bases, with 21 bases between them. The CDR3: CASSDPKQGNRGYGYTF. CDR3 DNA sequence: TGTGCCAGCAGTGACCCTAAGCAGGGGAATCGAGGCTATGGCTACACCTTC.

In its sample, this clone was seen once. The rearrangement uses TRBV7-7 and TRBJ2-7; 9 bases are a match to TRBD1. The CDR3 runs 13 residues. The V segment lost 3 bases and the J segment 7 bases; nucleotides outside the gene matches: 4. Germline CDR1 is SSHAT and CDR2 is FNYEAQ (reference sequence). CDR3 nucleotides: TGTGCCAGCAGCTTGGGACAGGGTGCGGAGCAGTACTTC. Translating it yields CASSLGQGAEQYF.

By frequency in the sample, this clone is medium-sized. This chain connects TRBV28 to TRBJ2-1; TRBD1 matches at 7 bases. In germline, CDR1 is MDHEN, CDR2 SYDVKM. The CDR3 contains 14 residues. The V gene end was trimmed by 6 bases and the J gene end by 4 bases; junction bases not matched to a gene: 6. The CDR3 coding sequence is TGTGCCAGCAGCATGGGGACAGATTACAATGAGCAGTTCTTC. Residues: CASSMGTDYNEQFF.

The chain joins TRBV19 to TRBJ1-2; tentatively, D is TRBD1 (6 bases). The CDR3 sequence is 14 residues long. Looked up from germline, CDR1 is LNHDA and CDR2 is SQIVND (reference sequence). V shed 3 bases and J shed 5 bases, with 13 bases lying between them. The CDR3 sequence: CASSITGWGYGYTF. Written as DNA, the CDR3 is TGTGCCAGTAGTATCACAGGGTGGGGGTATGGCTACACCTTC.

This chain connects TRBV7-6 to TRBJ2-1; the match to TRBD2 covers 7 bases. The CDR3 has 15 amino acids. The germline V gene encodes CDR1 SGHVS and CDR2 FNYEAQ. V shed 7 bases, J shed 5 bases, and the junction held 11 bases outside the gene matches. The CDR3 sequence is CASKNGGSLNNEQFF. The CDR3 DNA is TGTGCCAGCAAAAACGGCGGGAGCTTGAACAATGAGCAGTTCTTC. Looking up the rest from reference TRBV7-6 and TRBJ2-1 gives the full variable domain: GAGVSQSPRYKVTKRGQDVALRCDPISGHVSLYWYRQALGQGPEFLTYFNYEAQQDKSGLPNDRFSAERPEGSISTLTIQRTEQRDSAMYRCASKNGGSLNNEQFFGPGTRLTVL.

This clone was counted a few times. The gene calls are TRBV2 and TRBJ1-1; no reliable D call. The CDR3 runs to 14 residues. With 1 base removed from V and 11 bases from J, the gap between germline ends came to 17 bases. In germline, CDR1 is SNHLY, CDR2 FYNNEI. CDR3 bases: TGTGCCAGCAGTGAAGAAAGCGACCTACCGGGGGCTTTCTTT. It is translated as CASSEESDLPGAFF.

This clone came up once. This chain joins TRBV19 and TRBJ1-1; D unresolved. The CDR3 sequence is 13 residues long. CDR1 and CDR2 from the germline V gene are LNHDA and SQIVND (reference sequence). V lost 3 bases, J lost 1 base, and 6 bases lay in between. Here the CDR3 reads CASSMGRNTEAFF. The CDR3 DNA reads TGTGCCAGTAGTATGGGCAGGAACACTGAAGCTTTCTTT.

This chain connects TRBV7-6 to TRBJ2-7, with 9 nucleotides matching TRBD1. The CDR3 extends over 17 amino acids. Germline V gives CDR1 SGHVS, CDR2 FNYEAQ. V shed 3 bases and J 1 base; nucleotides not matched to a gene: 10. The CDR3 spells CASSFGHSGQGSYEQYF. CDR3 nucleotide sequence: TGTGCCAGCAGCTTTGGTCACTCGGGACAGGGTTCCTACGAGCAGTACTTC.

The chain couples TRBV7-2 to TRBJ2-5, with 8 bases fitting TRBD1. The CDR3 consists of 13 residues. CDR1 is SGHTA, CDR2 FQGNSA, per germline. With V trimmed by 3 bases and J by 14 bases, 11 bases remained unmatched. DNA of the CDR3: TGTGCCAGCAGCTTTCAGGGGGCTGACCCGCCATACTTC. It translates to CASSFQGADPPYF.

The gene calls are TRBV30 and TRBJ1-6; a weak D match, TRBD1 (5 bases). Germline assignment: CDR1 GTSNPN and CDR2 SVGIG (reference sequence). V dropped 5 bases and J dropped 0 bases, with 17 bases sitting between them. The CDR3 totals 17 residues. CDR3 sequence: CAWAGPQGYSYNSPLHF. In DNA, the CDR3 is TGTGCCTGGGCCGGGCCCCAGGGATACTCCTATAATTCACCCCTCCACTTT.

The chain carries TRBV19 and TRBJ2-5; possibly TRBD1 for D (5 bases). Looked up from germline, CDR1 is LNHDA and CDR2 is SQIVND (reference sequence). The CDR3 is 14 amino acids. V lost 3 bases to trimming and J lost 2 bases, with 10 bases between them. CDR3 amino acids: CASSIRQQQETQYF. Written as DNA, the CDR3 is TGTGCCAGTAGTATTCGACAGCAACAAGAGACCCAGTACTTC.